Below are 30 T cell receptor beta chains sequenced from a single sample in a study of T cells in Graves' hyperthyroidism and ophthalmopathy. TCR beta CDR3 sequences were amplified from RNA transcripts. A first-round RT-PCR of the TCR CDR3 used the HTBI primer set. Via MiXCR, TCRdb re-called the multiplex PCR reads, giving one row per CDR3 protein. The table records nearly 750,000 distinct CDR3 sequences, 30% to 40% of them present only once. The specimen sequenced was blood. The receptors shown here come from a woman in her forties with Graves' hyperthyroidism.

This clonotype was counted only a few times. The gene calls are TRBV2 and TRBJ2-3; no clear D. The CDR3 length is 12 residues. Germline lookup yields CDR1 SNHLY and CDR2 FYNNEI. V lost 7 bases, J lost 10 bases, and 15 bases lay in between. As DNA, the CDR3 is TGTGCCAGCACGTCTTGGGATGGCGCGCAGTATTTT. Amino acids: CASTSWDGAQYF.

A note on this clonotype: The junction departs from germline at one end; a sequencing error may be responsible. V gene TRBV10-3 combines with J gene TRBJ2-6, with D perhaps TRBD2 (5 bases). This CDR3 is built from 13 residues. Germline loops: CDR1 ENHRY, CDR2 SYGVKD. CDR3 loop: CAISESGDNVLTF. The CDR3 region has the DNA TGTGCCATCAGTGAGTCCGGGGACAACGTCCTGACTTTC.

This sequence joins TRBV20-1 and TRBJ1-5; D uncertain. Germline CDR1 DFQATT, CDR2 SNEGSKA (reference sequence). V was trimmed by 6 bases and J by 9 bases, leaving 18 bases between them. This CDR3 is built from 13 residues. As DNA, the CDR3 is TGCAGTGCGAACCCTCCCGAGTCTCGGCCCCAGCATTTT. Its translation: CSANPPESRPQHF.

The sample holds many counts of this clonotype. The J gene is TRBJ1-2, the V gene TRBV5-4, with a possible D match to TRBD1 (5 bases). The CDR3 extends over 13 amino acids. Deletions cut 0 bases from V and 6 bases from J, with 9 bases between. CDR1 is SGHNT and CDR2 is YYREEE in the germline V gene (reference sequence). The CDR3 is CASSLDWGNGYTF. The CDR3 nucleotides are TGTGCCAGCAGCTTGGATTGGGGCAATGGCTACACCTTC.

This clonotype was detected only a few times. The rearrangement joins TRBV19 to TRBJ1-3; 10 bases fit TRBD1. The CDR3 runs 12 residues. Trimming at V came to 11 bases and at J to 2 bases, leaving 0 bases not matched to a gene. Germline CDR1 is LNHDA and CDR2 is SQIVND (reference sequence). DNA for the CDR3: TGTGCCGGGACAGGGGCTGGAAACACCATATATTTT. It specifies CAGTGAGNTIYF.

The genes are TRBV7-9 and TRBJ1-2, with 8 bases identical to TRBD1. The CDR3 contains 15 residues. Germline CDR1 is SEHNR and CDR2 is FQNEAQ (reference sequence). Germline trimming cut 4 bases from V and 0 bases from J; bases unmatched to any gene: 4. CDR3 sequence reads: CASSYRDRPNYGYTF. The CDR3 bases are TGTGCCAGCAGCTACCGGGACAGGCCTAACTATGGCTACACCTTC. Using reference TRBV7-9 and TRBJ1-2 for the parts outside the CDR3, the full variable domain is DTGVSQNPRHKITKRGQNVTFRCDPISEHNRLYWYRQTLGQGPEFLTYFQNEAQLEKSRLLSDRFSAERPKGSFSTLEIQRTEQGDSAMYLCASSYRDRPNYGYTFGSGTRLTVV.

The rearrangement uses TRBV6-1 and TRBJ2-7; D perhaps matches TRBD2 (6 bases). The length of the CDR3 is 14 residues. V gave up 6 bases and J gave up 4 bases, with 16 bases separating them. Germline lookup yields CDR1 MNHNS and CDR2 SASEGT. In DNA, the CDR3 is TGTGCCAGCAGCCTCTGGGGGGAGGCATACGAGCAGTACTTC. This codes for CASSLWGEAYEQYF.

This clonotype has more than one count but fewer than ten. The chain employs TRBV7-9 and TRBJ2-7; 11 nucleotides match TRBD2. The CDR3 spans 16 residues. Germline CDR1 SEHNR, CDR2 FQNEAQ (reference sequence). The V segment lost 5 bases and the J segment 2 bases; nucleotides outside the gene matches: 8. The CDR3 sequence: CASSTNLAGGPYEQYF. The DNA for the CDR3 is TGTGCCAGCAGCACAAACCTAGCGGGAGGACCCTACGAGCAGTACTTC. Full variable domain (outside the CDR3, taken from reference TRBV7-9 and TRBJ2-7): DTGVSQNPRHKITKRGQNVTFRCDPISEHNRLYWYRQTLGQGPEFLTYFQNEAQLEKSRLLSDRFSAERPKGSFSTLEIQRTEQGDSAMYLCASSTNLAGGPYEQYFGPGTRLTVT.

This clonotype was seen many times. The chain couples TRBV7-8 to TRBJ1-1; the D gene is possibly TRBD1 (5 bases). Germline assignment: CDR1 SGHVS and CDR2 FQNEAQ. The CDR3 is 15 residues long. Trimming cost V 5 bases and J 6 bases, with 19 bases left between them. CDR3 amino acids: CASSPGLGVRAEAFF. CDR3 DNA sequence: TGTGCCAGCAGCCCTGGTCTGGGGGTTCGAGCTGAAGCTTTCTTT.

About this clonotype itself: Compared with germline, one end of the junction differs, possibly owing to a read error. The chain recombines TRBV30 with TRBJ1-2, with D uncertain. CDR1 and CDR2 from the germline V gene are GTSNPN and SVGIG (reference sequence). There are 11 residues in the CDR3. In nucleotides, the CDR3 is TGTGCCTGGAGGGTGTTCTATGGCCACACCTTC. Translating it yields CAWRVFYGHTF.

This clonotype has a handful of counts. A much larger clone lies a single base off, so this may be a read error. CDR3 amino acids: CASSWVYEQYF. The CDR3 DNA reads TGTGCCAGCAGTTGGGTCTACGAGCAGTACTTC. The chain carries TRBV6-2 or TRBV6-3 and TRBJ2-7; D call uncertain. CDR1 is MNHEY and CDR2 is SVGEGT in the germline V gene. CDR3 length: 11 amino acids. V was cut by 4 bases and J by 3 bases, with 4 bases left in between.

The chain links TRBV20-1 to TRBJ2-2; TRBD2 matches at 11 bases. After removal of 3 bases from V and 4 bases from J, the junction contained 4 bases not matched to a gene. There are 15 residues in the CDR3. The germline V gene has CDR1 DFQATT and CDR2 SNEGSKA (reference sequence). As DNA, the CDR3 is TGCAGTGCTAGGACCGGGACTAGCGGCACCGGGGAGCTGTTTTTT. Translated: CSARTGTSGTGELFF.

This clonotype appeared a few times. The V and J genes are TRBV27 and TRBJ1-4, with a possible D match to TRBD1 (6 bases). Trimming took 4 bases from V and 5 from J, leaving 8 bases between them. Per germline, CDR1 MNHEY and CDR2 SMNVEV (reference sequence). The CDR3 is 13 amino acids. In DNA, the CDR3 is TGTGCCAGCAGTTGGGGGCGGAATGAAAAACTGTTTTTT. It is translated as CASSWGRNEKLFF.

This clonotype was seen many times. Written as DNA, the CDR3 is TGTGCCAGCAGTGAATACGGGTGGGAGGATTACGGGTACGAGCAGTACTTC. It codes for CASSEYGWEDYGYEQYF. This chain links TRBV25-1 with TRBJ2-7; possibly TRBD2 for D (6 bases). Trimming left V 0 bases short and J 4 bases short, with 19 bases between. The CDR3 totals 17 residues. Germline V gene sequence: CDR1 MGHDK, CDR2 SYGVNS.

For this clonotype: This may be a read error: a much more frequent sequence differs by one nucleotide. CDR3 DNA: TGTGCCAGCAGTGAAGGGAGGGACACTGAAGCTTTCTTT. It specifies CASSEGRDTEAFF. The chain joins TRBV27 to TRBJ1-1; D remains unclear. V was cut by 5 bases and J by 3 bases, with 10 bases left in between. The CDR3 has 13 residues. Germline V gene sequence: CDR1 MNHEY, CDR2 SMNVEV (reference sequence).

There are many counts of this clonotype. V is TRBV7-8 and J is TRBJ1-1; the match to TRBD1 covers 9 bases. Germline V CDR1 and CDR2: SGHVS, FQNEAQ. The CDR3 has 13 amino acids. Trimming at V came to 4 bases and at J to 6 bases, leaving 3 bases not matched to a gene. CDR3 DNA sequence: TGTGCCAGCAGCTGGGACAGGGCGGCTGAAGCTTTCTTT. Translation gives CASSWDRAAEAFF. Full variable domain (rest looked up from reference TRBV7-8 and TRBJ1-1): GAGVSQSPRYKVAKRGQDVALRCDPISGHVSLFWYQQALGQGPEFLTYFQNEAQLDKSGLPSDRFFAERPEGSVSTLKIQRTQQEDSAVYLCASSWDRAAEAFFGQGTRLTVV.

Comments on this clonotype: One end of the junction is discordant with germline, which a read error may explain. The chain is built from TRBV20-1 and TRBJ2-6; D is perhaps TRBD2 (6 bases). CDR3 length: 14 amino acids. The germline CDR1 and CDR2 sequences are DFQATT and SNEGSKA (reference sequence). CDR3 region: CSASAEGGTNVLTF. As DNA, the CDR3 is TGCAGTGCTAGCGCGGAGGGTGGGACCAACGTCCTGACTTTC.

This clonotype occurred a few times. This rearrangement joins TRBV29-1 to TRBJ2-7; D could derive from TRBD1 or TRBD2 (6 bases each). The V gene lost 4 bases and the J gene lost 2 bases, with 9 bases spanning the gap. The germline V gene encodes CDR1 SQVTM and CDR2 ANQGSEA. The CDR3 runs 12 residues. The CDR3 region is CSVGGAAYEQYF. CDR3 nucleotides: TGCAGCGTTGGGGGGGCCGCCTACGAGCAGTACTTC.

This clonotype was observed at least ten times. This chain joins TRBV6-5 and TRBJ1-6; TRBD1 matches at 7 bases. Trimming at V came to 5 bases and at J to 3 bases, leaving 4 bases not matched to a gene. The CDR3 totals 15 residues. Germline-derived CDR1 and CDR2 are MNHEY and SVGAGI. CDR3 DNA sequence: TGTGCCAGCAGTACCGGGACAGACTATAATTCACCCCTCCACTTT. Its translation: CASSTGTDYNSPLHF.

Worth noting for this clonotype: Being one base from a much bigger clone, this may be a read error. The CDR3 sequence is CAISDQGGYNSPLHF. CDR3 nucleotide sequence: TGTGCCATCAGTGACCAGGGAGGCTATAATTCACCCCTCCACTTT. The chain links TRBV10-3 to TRBJ1-6; D is perhaps TRBD1 (5 bases). V shed 3 bases and J shed 3 bases, with 9 bases lying between them. From germline, CDR1 is ENHRY and CDR2 SYGVKD. This CDR3 contains 15 residues.

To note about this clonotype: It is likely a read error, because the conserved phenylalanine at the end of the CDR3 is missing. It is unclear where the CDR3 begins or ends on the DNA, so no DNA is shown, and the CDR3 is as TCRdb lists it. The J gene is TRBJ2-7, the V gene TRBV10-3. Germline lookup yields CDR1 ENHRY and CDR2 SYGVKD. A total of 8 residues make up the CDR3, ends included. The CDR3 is CAISESDR.

DNA of the CDR3: TGTGCCAGCAGCTCCAACAGGAATCCTAACTATGGCTACACCTTC. Translation: CASSSNRNPNYGYTF. The chain carries TRBV7-9 and TRBJ1-2, with TRBD1 as a possible D gene (5 bases). Germline V gene data show CDR1 as SEHNR and CDR2 as FQNEAQ (reference sequence). This CDR3 is built from 15 residues. The germline V and J ends were trimmed by 4 bases and 0 bases, with 12 bases remaining between them.

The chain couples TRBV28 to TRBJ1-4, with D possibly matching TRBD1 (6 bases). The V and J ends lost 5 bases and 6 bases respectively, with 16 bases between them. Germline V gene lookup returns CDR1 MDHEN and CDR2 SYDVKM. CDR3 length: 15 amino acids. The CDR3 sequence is CASSPRDNPYEKLFF. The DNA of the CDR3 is TGTGCCAGCAGTCCGCGGGACAATCCGTATGAAAAACTGTTTTTT.

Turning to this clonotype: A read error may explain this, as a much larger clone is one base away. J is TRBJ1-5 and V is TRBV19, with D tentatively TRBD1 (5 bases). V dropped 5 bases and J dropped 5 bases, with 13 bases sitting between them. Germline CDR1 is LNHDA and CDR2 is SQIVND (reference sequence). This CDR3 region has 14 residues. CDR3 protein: CASSGASVDQPQHF. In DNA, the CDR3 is TGTGCCAGTAGTGGGGCATCGGTTGATCAGCCCCAGCATTTT. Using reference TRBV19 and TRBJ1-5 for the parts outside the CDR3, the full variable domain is DGGITQSPKYLFRKEGQNVTLSCEQNLNHDAMYWYRQDPGQGLRLIYYSQIVNDFQKGDIAEGYSVSREKKESFPLTVTSAQKNPTAFYLCASSGASVDQPQHFGDGTRLSIL.

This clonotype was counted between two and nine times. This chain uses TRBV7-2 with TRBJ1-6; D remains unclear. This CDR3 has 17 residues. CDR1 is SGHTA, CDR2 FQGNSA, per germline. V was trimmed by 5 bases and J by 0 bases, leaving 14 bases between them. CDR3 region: CASSQGLTGSYNSPLHF. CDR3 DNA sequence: TGTGCCAGCAGCCAAGGACTTACGGGCTCCTATAATTCACCCCTCCACTTT. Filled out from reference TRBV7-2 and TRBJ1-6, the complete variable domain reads GAGVSQSPSNKVTEKGKDVELRCDPISGHTALYWYRQSLGQGLEFLIYFQGNSAPDKSGLPSDRFSAERTGGSVSTLTIQRTQQEDSAVYLCASSQGLTGSYNSPLHFGNGTRLTVT.

CDR3 DNA sequence: TGCGCCAGCAGCTCGGGGACGGTAGAGACCCAGTACTTC. This sequence encodes CASSSGTVETQYF. The chain joins TRBV5-1 to TRBJ2-5; tentatively, D is TRBD1 or TRBD2 (5 bases each). V lost 3 bases and J lost 4, with 10 bases in between. Germline V gene lookup returns CDR1 SGHRS and CDR2 YFSETQ. This CDR3 is built from 13 residues.

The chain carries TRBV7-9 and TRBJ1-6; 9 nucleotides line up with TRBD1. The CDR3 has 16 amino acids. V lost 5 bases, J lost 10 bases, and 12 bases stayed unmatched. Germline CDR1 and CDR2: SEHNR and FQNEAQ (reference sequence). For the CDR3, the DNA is TGTGCCAGCAGCCCCCGGGGGACAGGGTCCGGCTCACCCCTCCACTTT. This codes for CASSPRGTGSGSPLHF.

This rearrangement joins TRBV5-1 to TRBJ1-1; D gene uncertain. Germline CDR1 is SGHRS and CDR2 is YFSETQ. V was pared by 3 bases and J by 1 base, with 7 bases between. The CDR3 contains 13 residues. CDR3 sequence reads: CASSSHENTEAFF. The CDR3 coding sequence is TGCGCCAGCAGCTCTCATGAGAACACTGAAGCTTTCTTT.

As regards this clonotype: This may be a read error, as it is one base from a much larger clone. This CDR3 reads CASSLLRVGETQYF. The CDR3 DNA is TGTGCCAGCAGCTTACTACGAGTGGGGGAGACCCAGTACTTC. The chain joins TRBV7-9 to TRBJ2-5; D gene ambiguous. Trimming removed 2 bases at V and 5 bases at J, with 12 bases between. The CDR3 is 14 residues long. Germline CDR1 SEHNR, CDR2 FQNEAQ (reference sequence).

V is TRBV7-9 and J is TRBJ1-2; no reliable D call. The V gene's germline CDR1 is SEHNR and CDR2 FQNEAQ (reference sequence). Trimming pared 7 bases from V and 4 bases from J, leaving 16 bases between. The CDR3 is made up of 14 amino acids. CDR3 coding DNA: TGTGCCAGCAACACTCCCGGGGATACCTATGGCTACACCTTC. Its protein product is CASNTPGDTYGYTF. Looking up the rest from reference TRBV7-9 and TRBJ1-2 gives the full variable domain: DTGVSQNPRHKITKRGQNVTFRCDPISEHNRLYWYRQTLGQGPEFLTYFQNEAQLEKSRLLSDRFSAERPKGSFSTLEIQRTEQGDSAMYLCASNTPGDTYGYTFGSGTRLTVV.